This TCR beta chain was documented in a study of early T cells in non-severe SARS-CoV-2 infection. This clonotype was seen at least ten times. One entry per CDR3 protein, called by TCRdb with MiXCR from the 5' RACE reads. In the table there are around 58,000 distinct CDR3 sequences, 4.9% of which are singletons. This TCR came from an adult who was a healthcare worker with PCR-confirmed SARS-CoV-2 infection or an uninfected control (not recorded which). Sequencing used whole blood.

The CDR3 DNA follows: TGCAGTGCTAGACTTTCCTACGAGCAGTACTTC. This gives the protein CSARLSYEQYF. The chain combines TRBV20-1 with TRBJ2-7; D unclear. Germline-derived CDR1 and CDR2 are DFQATT and SNEGSKA (reference sequence). V was clipped by 2 bases and J by 1 base, with 3 bases between them. CDR3 length: 11 residues.